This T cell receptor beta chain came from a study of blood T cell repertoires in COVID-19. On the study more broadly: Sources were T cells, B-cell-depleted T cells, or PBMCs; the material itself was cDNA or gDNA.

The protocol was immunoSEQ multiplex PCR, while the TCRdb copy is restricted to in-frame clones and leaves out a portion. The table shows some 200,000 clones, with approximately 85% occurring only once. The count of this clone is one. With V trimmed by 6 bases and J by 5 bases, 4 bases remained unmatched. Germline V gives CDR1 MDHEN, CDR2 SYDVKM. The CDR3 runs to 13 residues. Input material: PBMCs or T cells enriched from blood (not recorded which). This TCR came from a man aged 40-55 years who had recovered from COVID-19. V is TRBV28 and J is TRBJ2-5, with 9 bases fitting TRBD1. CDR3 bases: TGTGCCAGCAGCCTACAGGGGGCGGAGACCCAGTACTTC. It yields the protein CASSLQGAETQYF.